Listed below are T cell receptor beta chains from one sample, sequenced in a study of blood T cells in healthy people across ages. TCRdb itself ran the 5' RACE reads through MiXCR, one entry per CDR3 protein. This sample carries about 580,000 distinct CDR3 sequences, around half of them seen once, and the ten largest clones take about 26%. Material: blood. These receptors came from a man aged 80 or over in good health. The CDR3 runs from the conserved cysteine through the conserved F or W. A D gene is named only where the DNA matches it firmly. Not all rows give a size; the values are once, few, many and, for expanded clones, a class.

V gene	J gene	D gene	clone size	CDR3 protein	CDR3 DNA
TRBV21-1	TRBJ2-6	.	.	CASSPQRVTGANVLTF	TGTGCCAGCAGCCCCCAACGCGTGACTGGGGCCAACGTCCTGACTTTC
TRBV6-6	TRBJ2-7	TRBD2	.	CASSPPAGVTDEQYF	TGTGCCAGCAGCCCCCCAGCGGGAGTCACCGACGAGCAGTACTTC
TRBV3-1	TRBJ2-5	TRBD2	.	CASRNLAGGAETQYF	TGTGCCAGCAGGAATCTAGCGGGTGGAGCGGAGACCCAGTACTTC
TRBV24-1	TRBJ2-1	.	.	CATSDPSSGVENEQFF	TGTGCCACCAGTGATCCCTCCTCAGGGGTGGAGAATGAGCAGTTCTTC
TRBV7-2	TRBJ1-6	.	few	CASSLVPGPVGSPLHF	TGTGCCAGCAGCTTAGTACCGGGGCCGGTCGGGTCACCCCTCCACTTT
TRBV9	TRBJ2-1	TRBD2	few	CASSAHKVASGRVSDNEQFF	TGTGCCAGCAGCGCCCACAAGGTGGCTAGCGGGAGGGTTTCGGACAATGAGCAGTTCTTC
TRBV28	TRBJ2-5	.	few	CASSSLQVQETQYF	TGTGCCAGCAGTTCCCTGCAGGTCCAAGAGACCCAGTACTTC
TRBV6-6	TRBJ1-4	.	few	CASISRANGKLFF	TGTGCCAGCATAAGCCGGGCTAATGGAAAACTGTTTTTT
TRBV20-1	TRBJ2-1	TRBD1	few	CSPLGTEIAYNEQFF	TGCAGCCCCCTTGGGACAGAGATAGCCTACAATGAGCAGTTCTTC
TRBV5-1	TRBJ1-1	.	.	CASSSSGQNTEAFF	TGCGCCAGCAGCTCCTCAGGGCAGAACACTGAAGCTTTCTTT
TRBV7-2	TRBJ2-1	TRBD1	.	CASSPQGAENEQFF	TGTGCCAGCAGTCCACAGGGGGCGGAGAATGAGCAGTTCTTC
TRBV4-3	TRBJ2-7	.	few	CASSPERSSYEQYF	TGCGCCAGCAGCCCGGAGCGGAGTTCCTACGAGCAGTACTTC
TRBV6-5	TRBJ2-1	TRBD2	many	CASSYAGGKNEQFF	TGTGCCAGCAGTTACGCGGGAGGGAAAAATGAGCAGTTCTTC
TRBV7-2	TRBJ1-1	TRBD1	.	CASSSRGAGYLPEAFF	TGTGCCAGCAGCTCCAGGGGGGCAGGGTACCTTCCTGAAGCTTTCTTT
TRBV5-1	TRBJ2-1	TRBD2	.	CASSMVTSGGKQFF	TGCGCCAGCAGCATGGTGACTAGCGGGGGGAAGCAGTTCTTC
TRBV29-1	TRBJ1-1	.	.	CSAGTVNTEAFF	TGCAGCGCCGGGACGGTGAACACTGAAGCTTTCTTT
TRBV20-1	TRBJ1-4	.	once	CGAPLREKLFF	TGCGGTGCTCCTTTGAGGGAAAAACTGTTTTTT
TRBV12-3/TRBV12-4	TRBJ2-3	TRBD2	few	CASTQTSGGYTDTQYF	TGTGCCAGCACCCAGACTAGCGGGGGTTACACAGATACGCAGTATTTT
TRBV29-1	TRBJ2-7	TRBD2	.	CGVEGGASGDEQYF	TGCGGCGTTGAAGGTGGAGCTAGCGGGGACGAGCAGTACTTC
TRBV27	TRBJ2-3	.	.	CASSSVYTDTQYF	TGTGCCAGCAGTAGCGTATACACAGATACGCAGTATTTT
TRBV7-2	TRBJ2-1	TRBD2	few	CASSPTSGGFIYNEQFF	TGTGCCAGCAGCCCGACTAGCGGGGGATTTATCTACAATGAGCAGTTCTTC
TRBV20-1	TRBJ2-5	.	.	CSADVTGQETQYF	TGCAGTGCTGATGTAACAGGGCAAGAGACCCAGTACTTC
TRBV5-1	TRBJ2-6	.	.	CASSLAGDSGANVLTF	TGCGCCAGCAGCTTGGCCGGAGATTCTGGGGCCAACGTCCTGACTTTC
TRBV12-3/TRBV12-4	TRBJ2-7	TRBD2	.	CASSEAGGRYEQYF	TGTGCCAGCAGTGAGGCGGGGGGAAGATACGAGCAGTACTTC
TRBV4-1	TRBJ2-7	.	many	CASSQGQDHLRGQYF	TGCGCCAGCAGCCAAGGTCAGGACCACCTTCGTGGGCAGTACTTC
TRBV9	TRBJ1-4	TRBD1	.	CASSFGQVATNEKLFF	TGTGCCAGCAGCTTTGGACAGGTAGCAACTAATGAAAAACTGTTTTTT
TRBV7-9	TRBJ1-1	.	.	CASSPNGRLNTEAFF	TGTGCCAGCAGCCCTAACGGCCGATTGAACACTGAAGCTTTCTTT
TRBV12-3/TRBV12-4	TRBJ1-1	TRBD1	.	CASRVDGGTGSEAFF	TGTGCCAGCAGGGTAGACGGGGGGACAGGGTCTGAAGCTTTCTTT
TRBV7-2	TRBJ2-3	.	few	CASSLWGKWATDTQYF	TGTGCCAGCAGCCTATGGGGCAAATGGGCCACAGATACGCAGTATTTT
TRBV27	TRBJ2-7	.	many	CASSVFGTSEQYF	TGTGCCAGCAGTGTATTCGGGACGAGCGAGCAGTACTTC
TRBV28	TRBJ2-6	.	.	CASSFRQSGANVLTF	TGTGCCAGCAGTTTTCGACAGTCTGGGGCCAACGTCCTGACTTTC
TRBV20-1	TRBJ2-5	TRBD2	few	CSARASGLAEETQYF	TGCAGTGCTAGAGCCTCCGGACTAGCGGAAGAGACCCAGTACTTC
TRBV29-1	TRBJ2-7	TRBD2	.	CSVLGLAGEQYF	TGCAGCGTATTGGGACTAGCTGGCGAGCAGTACTTC
TRBV7-2	TRBJ2-3	.	.	CASSLHGTQDTQYF	TGTGCCAGCAGCTTACATGGTACCCAGGATACGCAGTATTTT
TRBV4-3	TRBJ2-3	.	.	CASSQEWDNTDTQYF	TGCGCCAGCAGCCAAGAATGGGACAACACAGATACGCAGTATTTT
TRBV7-8	TRBJ1-5	TRBD1	.	CASSETTGISNQPQHF	TGTGCCAGCAGCGAAACGACAGGGATCAGCAATCAGCCCCAGCATTTT
TRBV4-3	TRBJ2-1	TRBD2	.	CASSHGSGASYEQFF	TGCGCCAGCAGCCATGGTAGCGGGGCCTCCTACGAGCAGTTCTTC
TRBV28	TRBJ2-1	.	.	CASSTAQSPRDYNEQFF	TGTGCCAGCAGTACCGCACAGAGCCCTAGGGACTACAATGAGCAGTTCTTC
TRBV12-3/TRBV12-4	TRBJ2-7	.	.	CASSLGVAESWEQYF	TGTGCCAGCAGTTTAGGAGTTGCAGAGTCATGGGAGCAGTACTTC
TRBV7-2	TRBJ2-7	.	many	CASSPSSYEQYF	TGTGCCAGCAGCCCTAGCTCCTACGAGCAGTACTTC
TRBV6-6	TRBJ1-6	TRBD1	.	CASSSGQGPYNSPLHF	TGTGCCAGCAGTTCGGGACAGGGGCCCTATAATTCACCCCTCCACTTT
TRBV24-1	TRBJ2-2	TRBD1	.	CATSDSGQGAAGELFF	TGTGCCACCAGTGATTCCGGACAGGGGGCGGCCGGGGAGCTGTTTTTT
TRBV27	TRBJ2-7	.	.	CASSLAATGRLGGQYF	TGTGCCAGCAGTTTAGCCGCTACTGGGCGACTCGGGGGGCAGTACTTC
TRBV6-6	TRBJ1-1	TRBD1	.	CASSVRDRVAEAFF	TGTGCCAGCAGTGTCCGGGACAGGGTGGCTGAAGCTTTCTTT
TRBV7-2	TRBJ1-5	.	.	CASSLRNSNQPQHF	TGTGCCAGCAGCTTACGGAATAGCAATCAGCCCCAGCATTTT
TRBV5-1	TRBJ1-6	.	.	CASSLELYGSPPHF	TGCGCCAGCAGCTTGGAGCTATATGGCTCACCCCCCCACTTT
TRBV20-1	TRBJ2-3	.	.	CSASGDTQYF	TGCAGTGCTAGCGGAGATACGCAGTATTTT
TRBV6-5	TRBJ1-1	TRBD1	many	CASSPQGAATEAFF	TGTGCCAGCAGTCCTCAGGGGGCCGCCACTGAAGCTTTCTTT
TRBV10-3	TRBJ2-7	.	.	CAISESGPEQYF	TGTGCCATCAGTGAGTCGGGTCCCGAGCAGTACTTC
TRBV20-1	TRBJ2-5	TRBD2	.	CSASGGFQETQYF	TGCAGTGCTAGCGGGGGGTTCCAAGAGACCCAGTACTTC
TRBV2	TRBJ2-3	.	.	CASQIRRGTSGNTQYF	TGTGCCAGCCAAATCCGGAGGGGGACCTCAGGGAATACGCAGTATTTT
TRBV10-3	TRBJ2-1	.	many	CATRLENEQFF	TGTGCCACCCGACTTGAAAATGAGCAGTTCTTC
TRBV18	TRBJ1-1	.	.	CASSPLHGSEAFF	TGTGCCAGCTCACCACTTCATGGGTCTGAAGCTTTCTTT